This T cell receptor (beta chain) was captured in a study of cytomegalovirus exposure and HLA in healthy donors. General study findings and limits: Earlier results showed most TCR beta V segments being productive about 87% or about 30% of the time. Confirmation in vitro established that a few CMV-associated chains were specific for CMV antigens.

Use of 60 Vbeta and 13 Jbeta primers characterized the PCR. Data came from immunoSEQ multiplex PCR; TCRdb stores just in-frame clones and leaves some out. The sample shows approximately 180,000 clones, 75% to 85% of them seen only once. The germline gives CDR1 SEHNR, CDR2 FQNEAQ (reference sequence). The CDR3 totals 17 residues. V lost 0 bases, J lost 0 bases, and 7 bases stayed unmatched. In its sample, this clone was seen once. Its antigen is unidentified. This sequence joins TRBV7-9 and TRBJ1-1, with 7 bases matching TRBD1. The sequenced material came from PBMCs. The source is a woman aged 45-60 years in good health and CMV-seronegative. This CDR3 is CASSLAGQASMNTEAFF. Here the CDR3 DNA reads TGTGCCAGCAGCTTAGCTGGACAGGCTTCAATGAACACTGAAGCTTTCTTT. The whole variable domain, remainder taken from reference TRBV7-9 and TRBJ1-1, is DTGVSQNPRHKITKRGQNVTFRCDPISEHNRLYWYRQTLGQGPEFLTYFQNEAQLEKSRLLSDRFSAERPKGSFSTLEIQRTEQGDSAMYLCASSLAGQASMNTEAFFGQGTRLTVV.